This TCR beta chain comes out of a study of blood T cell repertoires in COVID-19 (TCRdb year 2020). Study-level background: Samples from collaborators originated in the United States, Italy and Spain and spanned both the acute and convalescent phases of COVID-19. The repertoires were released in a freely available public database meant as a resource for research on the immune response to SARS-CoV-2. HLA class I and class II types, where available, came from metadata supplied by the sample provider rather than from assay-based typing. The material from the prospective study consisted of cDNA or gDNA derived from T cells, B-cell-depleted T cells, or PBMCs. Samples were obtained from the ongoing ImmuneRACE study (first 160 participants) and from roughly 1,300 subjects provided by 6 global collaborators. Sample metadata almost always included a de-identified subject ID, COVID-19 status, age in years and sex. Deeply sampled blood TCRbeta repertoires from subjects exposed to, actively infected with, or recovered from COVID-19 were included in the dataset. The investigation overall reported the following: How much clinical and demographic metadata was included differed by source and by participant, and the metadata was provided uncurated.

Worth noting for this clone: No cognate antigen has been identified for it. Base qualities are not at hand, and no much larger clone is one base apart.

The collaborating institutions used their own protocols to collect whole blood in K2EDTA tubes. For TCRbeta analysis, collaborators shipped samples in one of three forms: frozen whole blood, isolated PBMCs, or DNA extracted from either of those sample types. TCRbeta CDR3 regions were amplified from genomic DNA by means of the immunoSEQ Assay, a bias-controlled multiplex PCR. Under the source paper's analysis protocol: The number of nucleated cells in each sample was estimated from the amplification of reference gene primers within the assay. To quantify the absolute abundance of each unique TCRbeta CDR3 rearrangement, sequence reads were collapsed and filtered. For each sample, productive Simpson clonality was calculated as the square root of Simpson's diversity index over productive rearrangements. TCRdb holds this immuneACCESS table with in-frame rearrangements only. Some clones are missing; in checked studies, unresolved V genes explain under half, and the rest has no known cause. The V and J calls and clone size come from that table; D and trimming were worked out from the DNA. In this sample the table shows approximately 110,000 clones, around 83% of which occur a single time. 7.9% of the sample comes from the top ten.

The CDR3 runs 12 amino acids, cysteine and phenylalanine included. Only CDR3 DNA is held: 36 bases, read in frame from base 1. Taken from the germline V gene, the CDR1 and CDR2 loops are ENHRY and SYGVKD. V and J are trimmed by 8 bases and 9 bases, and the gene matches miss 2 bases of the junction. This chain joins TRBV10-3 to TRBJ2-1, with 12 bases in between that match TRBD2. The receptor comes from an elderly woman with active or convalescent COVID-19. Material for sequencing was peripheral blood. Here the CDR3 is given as CAIETSGSEQFF. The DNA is TGTGCCATCGAGACTAGCGGGAGTGAGCAGTTCTTC.